Each of the 25 T cell receptor beta chains below was sequenced from the same sample in a study of CD8 T cells in Susac syndrome. The RNA input was roughly 0.5 to 1 ug, and it was reverse transcribed with random hexamers. TCRdb reprocessed the immunoSEQ multiplex PCR reads with MiXCR, giving one entry per CDR3 protein. The table shows about 430,000 distinct CDR3 sequences, with approximately 85% occurring only once. The sample consisted of CD8+ T cells from PBMCs. The receptor source for this set is a human donor with multiple sclerosis.

This sequence joins TRBV12-3 or TRBV12-4 and TRBJ2-1, with TRBD1 matching over 9 bases. Trimming took 5 bases from V and 7 from J; bases not matched to a gene: 3. The CDR3 has 13 residues. CDR3 in amino acids: CASSAGQGNEQFF. CDR3 DNA sequence: TGTGCCAGCAGTGCGGGACAGGGAAATGAGCAGTTCTTC.

The J gene is TRBJ2-5, the V gene TRBV29-1; maybe TRBD2 (6 bases). The V gene's germline CDR1 is SQVTM and CDR2 ANQGSEA. The CDR3 covers 13 residues. The germline V and J ends were trimmed by 3 bases and 7 bases, with 15 bases remaining between them. This CDR3 is CSVELLAPGTQYF. CDR3 nucleotide sequence: TGCAGCGTTGAGTTACTAGCCCCCGGGACCCAGTACTTC.

This chain connects TRBV7-8 to TRBJ2-5, with D possibly TRBD1 on 7 matching bases. Germline V CDR1 and CDR2: SGHVS, FQNEAQ. The CDR3 is 18 amino acids. Trimming shortened V by 1 base and J by 2 bases, and 20 bases separated the two germline ends. CDR3 bases: TGTGCCAGCAGCTTAGAGCCCGGCGGGACAGATCTTCAAGAGACCCAGTACTTC. It translates to CASSLEPGGTDLQETQYF. The variable domain in full, with the rest retrieved from reference TRBV7-8 and TRBJ2-5, is GAGVSQSPRYKVAKRGQDVALRCDPISGHVSLFWYQQALGQGPEFLTYFQNEAQLDKSGLPSDRFFAERPEGSVSTLKIQRTQQEDSAVYLCASSLEPGGTDLQETQYFGPGTRLLVL.

The genes are TRBV12-3 or TRBV12-4 and TRBJ2-1, with D unclear. The CDR3 loop spans 13 amino acids. The V gene lost 3 bases and the J gene lost 6 bases, with 9 bases spanning the gap. The CDR3, as DNA: TGTGCCAGCAGTTTGGTCTCAATCAATGAGCAGTTCTTC. This gives the protein CASSLVSINEQFF.

The CDR3 loop is CASSHRAGGDQPQHF. CDR3 DNA: TGTGCCAGCAGCCATAGGGCAGGGGGCGATCAGCCCCAGCATTTT. V is TRBV7-6 and J is TRBJ1-5; TRBD1 agrees at 8 bases. The CDR3 totals 15 residues. The V segment lost 5 bases and the J segment 5 bases; nucleotides outside the gene matches: 8. Germline V gives CDR1 SGHVS, CDR2 FNYEAQ.

The chain uses TRBV11-3 and TRBJ2-2; no clear D gene. CDR1 and CDR2 (germline): SGHNT, YENEEA. The CDR3 totals 13 residues. Trimming took off 5 bases at V and 3 bases at J, with 7 bases between the two ends. CDR3 DNA: TGTGCCAGCAGCCCATATGACACCGGGGAGCTGTTTTTT. This encodes CASSPYDTGELFF.

The V and J genes are TRBV2 and TRBJ2-3, with D unresolved. V shed 0 bases and J shed 0 bases, with 7 bases lying between them. The CDR3 totals 15 residues. Germline CDR1 is SNHLY and CDR2 is FYNNEI. This chain's CDR3 is CASSEAQYSTDTQYF. Written as DNA, the CDR3 is TGTGCCAGCAGTGAAGCTCAATATAGCACAGATACGCAGTATTTT.

V and J are TRBV6-1 and TRBJ2-1; TRBD2 is a possible D gene (6 bases). Looked up from germline, CDR1 is MNHNS and CDR2 is SASEGT. The length of the CDR3 is 15 residues. Trimming removed 5 bases at V and 2 bases at J, with 13 bases between. CDR3 loop: CASSWDSFTYNEQFF. The CDR3 nucleotides read TGTGCCAGCAGTTGGGACTCCTTCACCTACAATGAGCAGTTCTTC.

This clonotype has only a few counts. The genes are TRBV20-1 and TRBJ1-1; TRBD1 is a possible D gene (5 bases). This CDR3 contains 14 residues. The germline CDR1 and CDR2 sequences are DFQATT and SNEGSKA (reference sequence). The ends were cut back, 5 bases at V and 0 bases at J, with 13 bases in the middle. CDR3 loop: CSAGGWDLNTEAFF. The CDR3 DNA follows: TGCAGTGCTGGGGGGTGGGACTTGAACACTGAAGCTTTCTTT.

This clonotype was counted between two and nine times. The rearrangement joins TRBV5-6 to TRBJ2-2; a weak D match, TRBD1 (6 bases). CDR3 length equals 14 residues. Between the trimmed V and J ends, which lost 0 bases and 5 bases, there was a span of 8 bases. The germline CDR1 and CDR2 sequences are SGHDT and YYEEEE. The CDR3 DNA reads as TGTGCCAGCAGCTTGGTGCAGGGGACCGGGGAGCTGTTTTTT. This translates into CASSLVQGTGELFF.

The gene calls are TRBV20-1 and TRBJ2-7; 7 bases map to TRBD1. Losses at the gene ends were 5 bases for V and 0 bases for J; bases not matched to a gene: 4. The CDR3 has 13 residues. The germline gives CDR1 DFQATT, CDR2 SNEGSKA (reference sequence). The CDR3 protein is CSAWGTDSYEQYF. The CDR3 region has the DNA TGCAGTGCTTGGGGGACAGACTCCTACGAGCAGTACTTC.

The rearrangement links TRBV27 to TRBJ2-1, with D perhaps matching TRBD2 (5 bases). V dropped 5 bases and J dropped 3 bases, with 14 bases sitting between them. Germline assignment: CDR1 MNHEY and CDR2 SMNVEV (reference sequence). This CDR3 spans 15 amino acids. As DNA, the CDR3 is TGTGCCAGCAGTACCCCGGGGAGAGGCTACAATGAGCAGTTCTTC. Translated: CASSTPGRGYNEQFF.

The V and J genes are TRBV30 and TRBJ1-2; 7 nucleotides line up with TRBD1. CDR1 is GTSNPN and CDR2 is SVGIG in the germline V gene (reference sequence). The ends lost 8 bases at V and 6 bases at J; junction bases unmatched: 12. The CDR3 contains 13 residues. CDR3 nucleotides: TGTGCCGGGTGGCTACAGGGGATAGATGGCTACACCTTC. Protein sequence: CAGWLQGIDGYTF.

This chain connects TRBV29-1 to TRBJ2-1, with D possibly matching TRBD1 (6 bases). CDR1 SQVTM and CDR2 ANQGSEA come from the germline V gene. Trimming cost V 1 base and J 12 bases, with 16 bases left between them. CDR3 size: 13 residues. CDR3 sequence reads: CSVEGTAFYGQFF. In DNA form, the CDR3 reads TGCAGCGTTGAAGGGACAGCCTTTTATGGGCAGTTCTTC.

The chain joins TRBV2 to TRBJ1-2; D call uncertain. Germline CDR1 reads SNHLY; CDR2 reads FYNNEI. With 11 bases removed from V and 4 bases from J, the gap between germline ends came to 17 bases. The CDR3 consists of 13 residues. For the CDR3, the DNA is TGTGCCGGAAACATGGCCCTGGTCTATGGCTACACCTTC. It encodes CAGNMALVYGYTF.

The rearrangement uses TRBV5-5 and TRBJ2-3, with 7 bases that match TRBD1. Germline V gene sequence: CDR1 SGHKS, CDR2 YYEKEE (reference sequence). CDR3 size: 14 residues. Germline trimming cut 4 bases from V and 6 bases from J; bases unmatched to any gene: 8. The CDR3 protein is CASSLDRARDTQYF. CDR3 coding DNA: TGTGCCAGCAGCCTAGACAGGGCACGGGATACGCAGTATTTT.

V usage is TRBV12-3 or TRBV12-4 and J usage is TRBJ2-1; D possibly matches TRBD1 or TRBD2 (7 bases each). This CDR3 has 14 residues. The germline V and J ends were trimmed by 6 bases and 7 bases, with 16 bases remaining between them. The CDR3 region is CASSPGGARNEQFF. CDR3 sequence (DNA): TGTGCCAGCAGCCCAGGGGGGGCTAGGAATGAGCAGTTCTTC.

The chain recombines TRBV14 with TRBJ1-1; 8 nucleotides match TRBD1. Looked up from germline, CDR1 is SGHDN and CDR2 is FVKESK. Trimming cost V 1 base and J 7 bases; bases outside gene matches: 8. The CDR3 runs to 15 residues. The CDR3 nucleotides are TGTGCCAGCAGCCAAGGTTGGACAGGGCTAATTGAAGCTTTCTTT. Its protein product is CASSQGWTGLIEAFF.

This chain joins TRBV5-5 and TRBJ1-1; D gene ambiguous. The CDR3 has 13 residues. Trimming pared 0 bases from V and 3 bases from J, leaving 6 bases between. Germline loops: CDR1 SGHKS, CDR2 YYEKEE (reference sequence). CDR3 sequence reads: CASSLDLYTEAFF. CDR3 nucleotide sequence: TGTGCCAGCAGCTTGGACTTGTACACTGAAGCTTTCTTT.

This clonotype was counted a single time. This chain links TRBV27 with TRBJ2-6; D call uncertain. Germline CDR1 reads MNHEY; CDR2 reads SMNVEV (reference sequence). There are 16 residues in the CDR3. V was trimmed by 0 bases and J by 0 bases, leaving 6 bases between them. The CDR3 DNA sequence: TGTGCCAGCAGTTTATCCCACCGCTCTGGGGCCAACGTCCTGACTTTC. This translates into CASSLSHRSGANVLTF.

The rearrangement links TRBV7-9 to TRBJ1-6, with 8 bases matching TRBD1. CDR1 is SEHNR, CDR2 FQNEAQ, per germline (reference sequence). The CDR3 has 17 residues. With 5 bases clipped from V and 1 base from J, the junction kept 7 bases outside the gene matches. CDR3 amino acids: CASSAPGQGSYNSPLHF. CDR3 DNA: TGTGCCAGCAGCGCACCCGGACAGGGATCCTATAATTCACCCCTCCACTTT.

The chain combines TRBV27 with TRBJ2-7; D may be TRBD2 (5 bases). Germline V gene lookup returns CDR1 MNHEY and CDR2 SMNVEV (reference sequence). The V end was cut by 8 bases, the J end by 1 base, with 15 bases between. This CDR3 has 14 amino acids. In nucleotides, the CDR3 is TGTGCCAGCTCAGTTAAGAGGGTGTCCTACGAGCAGTACTTC. Protein sequence: CASSVKRVSYEQYF.

The chain employs TRBV2 and TRBJ2-1, with 9 bases matching TRBD1. The germline V gene has CDR1 SNHLY and CDR2 FYNNEI. The CDR3 loop spans 13 amino acids. V dropped 8 bases and J dropped 8; count of bases not matched to a gene: 7. DNA of the CDR3: TGTGCCAGCGGGACAGGGCTAGGAGATGAGCAGTTCTTC. Its translation: CASGTGLGDEQFF.

This clonotype was counted only a few times. The chain employs TRBV11-2 and TRBJ2-7; D possibly matches TRBD1 or TRBD2 (7 bases each). This CDR3 comprises 14 residues. CDR1 and CDR2 from the germline V gene are SGHAT and FQNNGV. V lost 4 bases and J 5 bases, leaving 15 bases between the germline ends. CDR3 nucleotide sequence: TGTGCCAGCAGCTCGTCGACAGGGAGGGACGAGCAGTACTTC. Translating gives CASSSSTGRDEQYF.

The J gene is TRBJ2-4, the V gene TRBV5-6; TRBD1 matches at 7 bases. The CDR3 extends over 14 amino acids. The V gene end was trimmed by 0 bases and the J gene end by 7 bases; junction bases not matched to a gene: 4. Looked up from germline, CDR1 is SGHDT and CDR2 is YYEEEE. CDR3 DNA: TGTGCCAGCAGCTTGGGTAGGGGGCTGAACATTCAGTACTTC. Translating gives CASSLGRGLNIQYF.